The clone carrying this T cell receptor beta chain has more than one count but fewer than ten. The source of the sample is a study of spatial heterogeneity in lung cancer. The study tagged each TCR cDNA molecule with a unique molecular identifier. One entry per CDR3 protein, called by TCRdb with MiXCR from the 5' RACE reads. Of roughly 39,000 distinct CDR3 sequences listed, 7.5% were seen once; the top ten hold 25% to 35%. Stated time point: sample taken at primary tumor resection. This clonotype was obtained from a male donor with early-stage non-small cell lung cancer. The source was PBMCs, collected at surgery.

The CDR3 DNA is TGTGCCAGCAGCTATGATGACAGGCCCTACGAGCAGTACGTC. This codes for CASSYDDRPYEQYV. The chain has TRBV5-4 and TRBJ2-7; tentatively, D is TRBD1 (6 bases). V lost 3 bases and J 2 bases, leaving 12 bases between the germline ends. The CDR3 runs to 14 residues. The germline CDR1 and CDR2 sequences are SGHNT and YYREEE (reference sequence).